The 20 T cell receptor beta chains below all came from one sample that was sequenced in a study of T cell repertoires in cytomegalovirus infection. What these receptors recognize is not known. Using its own MiXCR run on the reads, TCRdb lists one record per CDR3 protein. The sample yields hundreds of thousands of distinct CDR3 sequences, about 29% seen once. Material: cultured PBMCs, obtained from culture after CMV antigen stimulation. Every receptor here comes from a human donor in good health (CMV status not recorded). Some clones in this sample may be carry-over from other donors' samples.

The V and J genes are TRBV11-1 and TRBJ2-3; D gene ambiguous. This CDR3 comprises 12 residues. Trimming took off 4 bases at V and 3 bases at J, with 5 bases between the two ends. CDR1 SGHAT and CDR2 FQDESV come from the germline V gene (reference sequence). The CDR3 loop is CASSSATDTQYF. For the CDR3, the DNA is TGTGCCAGCAGCTCAGCGACAGATACGCAGTATTTT.

This chain connects TRBV11-1 to TRBJ2-7; 11 bases agree with TRBD2. CDR1 SGHAT and CDR2 FQDESV come from the germline V gene (reference sequence). The J segment lost 4 bases and the V segment lost 4 bases, leaving 6 bases of the junction unmatched. The CDR3 extends over 15 amino acids. CDR3 coding DNA: TGTGCCAGCAGCTCCGCCACTAGCGGGAGATACGAGCAGTACTTC. Amino acid sequence: CASSSATSGRYEQYF. The full variable domain, with the rest looked up from reference TRBV11-1 and TRBJ2-7, is EAEVAQSPRYKITEKSQAVAFWCDPISGHATLYWYRQILGQGPELLVQFQDESVVDDSQLPKDRFSAERLKGVDSTLKIQPAELGDSAMYLCASSSATSGRYEQYFGPGTRLTVT.

The chain employs TRBV14 and TRBJ2-3; TRBD2 is a possible D gene (5 bases). The CDR3 spans 16 residues. V lost 4 bases and J lost 2, with 16 bases in between. Germline CDR1 is SGHDN and CDR2 is FVKESK. The chain's CDR3 is CASSPSIRGYTDTQYF. Here the CDR3 DNA reads TGTGCCAGCAGCCCGAGCATCCGGGGATACACAGATACGCAGTATTTT.

At least ten counts were recorded for this clonotype. This chain links TRBV27 with TRBJ1-5, with D unresolved. This CDR3 spans 17 amino acids. Trimming stripped 3 bases from V and 0 bases from J, with 15 bases between. In germline, CDR1 is MNHEY, CDR2 SMNVEV (reference sequence). In nucleotides, the CDR3 is TGTGCCAGCAGTTTTAAAGGTCCCGCTTATAGCAATCAGCCCCAGCATTTT. This codes for CASSFKGPAYSNQPQHF.

Comment on this clonotype: Germline and junction disagree at one end, which may indicate a read error. This chain uses TRBV11-2 with TRBJ1-1; 7 bases are shared with TRBD1. Germline V gene sequence: CDR1 SGHAT, CDR2 FQNNGV. The CDR3 has 14 amino acids. DNA of the CDR3: TGTGCCAGCAGCTTAGGACAGGGTTGGGCTGAAGCTTCCTTT. This gives the protein CASSLGQGWAEASF.

The CDR3 is CASEQNPIQETQYF. Written as DNA, the CDR3 is TGTGCCAGCGAACAGAATCCAATTCAAGAGACCCAGTACTTC. V usage is TRBV6-6 and J usage is TRBJ2-5; D gene uncertain. Trimming took off 8 bases at V and 2 bases at J, with 15 bases between the two ends. CDR1 and CDR2 from the germline V gene are MNHNY and SVGAGI (reference sequence). CDR3 length: 14 residues.

This chain's CDR3 is CASSSATGYEQYF. DNA of the CDR3: TGTGCCAGCAGCTCCGCGACAGGCTACGAGCAGTACTTC. The V gene is TRBV7-2, the J gene TRBJ2-7, with D tentatively TRBD1 (6 bases). Germline CDR1 SGHTA, CDR2 FQGNSA. V was pared by 4 bases and J by 3 bases, with 10 bases between. The length of the CDR3 is 13 residues.

This clonotype was seen more than once but under ten times. The chain recombines TRBV19 with TRBJ1-5; weak D call: TRBD1 (5 bases). The CDR3 length is 14 residues. The V end lost 7 bases, the J end lost 6 bases, and 16 bases lay between the germline ends. CDR1 is LNHDA, CDR2 SQIVND, per germline (reference sequence). The CDR3 sequence: CASTTYGTGQPQHF. CDR3 bases: TGTGCCAGTACAACGTACGGGACGGGTCAGCCCCAGCATTTT.

This clonotype was detected a few times. The chain joins TRBV7-6 to TRBJ2-5, with D perhaps matching TRBD1 or TRBD2 (5 bases each). The germline CDR1 and CDR2 sequences are SGHVS and FNYEAQ. This CDR3 is 14 amino acids long. With 3 bases removed from V and 1 base from J, the gap between germline ends came to 9 bases. The CDR3, as DNA: TGTGCCAGCAGCTTGAGGGGTCTCCAAGAGACCCAGTACTTC. Translation gives CASSLRGLQETQYF.

A few counts support this clonotype. This rearrangement joins TRBV12-3 or TRBV12-4 to TRBJ1-2; 10 positions match TRBD1. Trimming at V came to 3 bases and at J to 8 bases, leaving 3 bases not matched to a gene. The CDR3 is 13 amino acids. DNA of the CDR3: TGTGCCAGCAGTTTCGGGGACAGGGGCGGCTACACCTTC. Protein sequence: CASSFGDRGGYTF.

This clonotype was detected a few times. The chain recombines TRBV12-3 or TRBV12-4 with TRBJ1-5; unclear D gene. The CDR3 extends over 14 amino acids. Between the trimmed V and J ends, which lost 6 bases and 7 bases, there was a span of 16 bases. The DNA for the CDR3 is TGTGCCAGCAGCCAGCTATGGGTGGGGCAGCCCCAGCATTTT. It encodes CASSQLWVGQPQHF.

The chain combines TRBV19 with TRBJ2-7; D assignment may be TRBD1 or TRBD2 (6 bases each). Germline V gene data show CDR1 as LNHDA and CDR2 as SQIVND (reference sequence). CDR3 size: 13 residues. The ends were cut back, 3 bases at V and 5 bases at J, with 11 bases in the middle. The CDR3 reads CASSIGGLNEQYF. The CDR3, as DNA: TGTGCCAGTAGTATCGGGGGCTTGAACGAGCAGTACTTC. Combining the CDR3 with reference TRBV19 and TRBJ2-7 gives the whole variable domain DGGITQSPKYLFRKEGQNVTLSCEQNLNHDAMYWYRQDPGQGLRLIYYSQIVNDFQKGDIAEGYSVSREKKESFPLTVTSAQKNPTAFYLCASSIGGLNEQYFGPGTRLTVT.

The J gene is TRBJ1-4, the V gene TRBV19; D call uncertain. The CDR3 consists of 16 residues. CDR1 is LNHDA, CDR2 SQIVND, per germline (reference sequence). The V end lost 8 bases, the J end lost 3 bases, and 19 bases lay between the germline ends. As DNA, the CDR3 is TGTGCCAGTGGTCCGGCGAGACGGGGTTCTAATGAAAAACTGTTTTTT. This codes for CASGPARRGSNEKLFF.

This clonotype was observed a few times. The rearrangement uses TRBV19 and TRBJ1-5, with 8 bases fitting TRBD1. The junction had 5 bases not matched to a gene; V was cut back by 6 bases and J by 1 base. Germline assignment: CDR1 LNHDA and CDR2 SQIVND (reference sequence). This CDR3 has 15 amino acids. The CDR3 sequence is CASSGQGHSNQPQHF. DNA for the CDR3: TGTGCCAGTAGCGGACAGGGCCACAGCAATCAGCCCCAGCATTTT.

This clonotype occurred many times. J is TRBJ1-1 and V is TRBV7-2; TRBD1 is a possible D gene (5 bases). Trimming removed 1 base at V and 6 bases at J, with 6 bases between. The germline V gene has CDR1 SGHTA and CDR2 FQGNSA. CDR3 length: 12 amino acids. The CDR3 DNA follows: TGTGCCAGCAGCTTAGTGGGACCTGAAGCTTTCTTT. This sequence encodes CASSLVGPEAFF.

Many counts were recorded for this clonotype. The chain is built from TRBV7-8 and TRBJ1-2, with unresolved D. The germline CDR1 and CDR2 sequences are SGHVS and FQNEAQ. This CDR3 is built from 12 residues. Trimming pared 5 bases from V and 8 bases from J, leaving 12 bases between. CDR3 coding DNA: TGTGCCAGCAGCCTAGGCTTGGAGGGCTACACCTTC. Translating gives CASSLGLEGYTF.

This clonotype was seen a few times. The chain combines TRBV7-9 with TRBJ2-7; D is perhaps TRBD1 (5 bases). This CDR3 spans 13 amino acids. Germline V CDR1 and CDR2: SEHNR, FQNEAQ (reference sequence). V was clipped by 5 bases and J by 2 bases, with 10 bases between them. CDR3 in amino acids: CASSPTVPYEQYF. In DNA form, the CDR3 reads TGTGCCAGCAGCCCGACAGTCCCCTACGAGCAGTACTTC.

The chain is built from TRBV6-6 and TRBJ2-7, with 12 bases identical to TRBD2. After removal of 4 bases from V and 3 bases from J, the junction contained 1 base not matched to a gene. This CDR3 has 14 amino acids. In germline, CDR1 is MNHNY, CDR2 SVGAGI (reference sequence). The CDR3 sequence is CASSSSGRDYEQYF. DNA for the CDR3: TGTGCCAGCAGTTCTAGCGGGAGGGACTACGAGCAGTACTTC.

This clonotype was seen repeatedly, ten times or more. The genes are TRBV7-8 and TRBJ1-2, with 7 bases identical to TRBD1. V dropped 4 bases and J dropped 2; count of bases not matched to a gene: 7. Per the germline V gene, CDR1 is SGHVS and CDR2 is FQNEAQ. There are 15 residues in the CDR3. DNA for the CDR3: TGTGCCAGCAGCTCCCGGGACAGTGGAAACTATGGCTACACCTTC. This translates into CASSSRDSGNYGYTF.

Only one count was recorded for this clonotype. V usage is TRBV5-1 and J usage is TRBJ2-2, with 11 bases that match TRBD2. From germline, CDR1 is SGHRS and CDR2 YFSETQ. The junction had 4 bases not matched to a gene; V was cut back by 9 bases and J by 6 bases. The CDR3 totals 13 residues. DNA for the CDR3: TGCGCCACCAAACTAGCGGGGGCCGGGGAGCTGTTTTTT. The encoded protein is CATKLAGAGELFF.